This T cell receptor beta chain was retrieved from a study of blood T cells in healthy people across ages. The use of a sample-barcoded 5' primer and a J-beta primer mix characterized a second PCR of roughly 6 to 11 cycles. A tag from a template-switch adaptor with 12 random nucleotides marked each cDNA molecule. From the 5' RACE reads, TCRdb called clonotypes with MiXCR, one entry per CDR3 protein. The sample includes roughly 1.5 million distinct CDR3 sequences, 40% to 45% of them seen just once. Study findings and constraints: The study found TCR beta diversity correlated strongly with naive T cell percentage.

Remarks on this clonotype: Its target is not known.

V gave up 2 bases and J gave up 11 bases, with 15 bases separating them. This CDR3 has 13 residues. Germline loops: CDR1 MNHEY, CDR2 SVGEGT. J is TRBJ2-5 and V is TRBV6-2 or TRBV6-3; D unclear. The sample consisted of blood. The sequence was obtained from a woman between 18 and 29 years old in good health. In nucleotides, the CDR3 is TGTGCCAGCAGTTACGTTGAGCGCCGTGAGCAGTACTTC. Protein product: CASSYVERREQYF.